This T cell receptor beta chain was captured by sequencing in a study of blood T cell repertoires in COVID-19. For the study at large: Both acute and convalescent COVID-19 samples were obtained from the United States, Italy and Spain. T cells, B-cell-depleted T cells, or PBMCs supplied cDNA or gDNA.

The CDR3 sequence is 15 residues long. The germline CDR1 and CDR2 sequences are LNHDA and SQIVND (reference sequence). Deletions cut 6 bases from V and 7 bases from J, with 22 bases between. Per the authors' pipeline: Counts of nucleated cells, estimated from reference gene primer amplification, were obtained. The repertoire was sequenced with immunoSEQ multiplex PCR; TCRdb's copy has only in-frame clones and lacks some. V, J and clone size were drawn from that table, and D and trimming were deduced from the DNA. The data contain under 300,000 clones, 89% of them singletons. The TCR comes from a man between 45 and 60 years old with acute or convalescent COVID-19. This sequence joins TRBV19 and TRBJ2-7; weak D call: TRBD1 (7 bases). The sequencing input was peripheral blood. CDR3 DNA sequence: TGTGCCAGTAGCCTAGGGTCGTCGCAGGGGGGAGAGCAGTACTTC. It encodes CASSLGSSQGGEQYF. Variable domain in full (rest from reference TRBV19 and TRBJ2-7): DGGITQSPKYLFRKEGQNVTLSCEQNLNHDAMYWYRQDPGQGLRLIYYSQIVNDFQKGDIAEGYSVSREKKESFPLTVTSAQKNPTAFYLCASSLGSSQGGEQYFGPGTRLTVT.